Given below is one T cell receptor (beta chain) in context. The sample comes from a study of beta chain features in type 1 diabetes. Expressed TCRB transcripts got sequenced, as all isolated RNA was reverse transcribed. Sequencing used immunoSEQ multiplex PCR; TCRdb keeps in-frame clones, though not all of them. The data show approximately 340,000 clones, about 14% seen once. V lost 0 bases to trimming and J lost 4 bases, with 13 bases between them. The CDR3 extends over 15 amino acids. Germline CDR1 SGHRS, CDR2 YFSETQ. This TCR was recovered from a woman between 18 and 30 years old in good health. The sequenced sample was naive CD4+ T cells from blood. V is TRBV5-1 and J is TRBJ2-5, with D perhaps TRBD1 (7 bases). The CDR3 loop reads CASSLGQQGGETQYF. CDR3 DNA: TGCGCCAGCAGCTTGGGGCAGCAGGGGGGAGAGACCCAGTACTTC.